Here is one T cell receptor beta chain with its context. Its antigen is unknown. This entry comes from a study of CD8+ T cells in alopecia areata. Study overall: Tofacitinib was taken orally by treated patients, and the dose was 5 to 10 mg twice daily. Patients took tofacitinib for 6 to 18 months, followed by 6 drug-free months.

Trimming pared 7 bases from V and 1 base from J, leaving 8 bases between. The CDR3 sequence is 12 residues long. The germline CDR1 and CDR2 sequences are MNHEY and SMNVEV (reference sequence). TCR sequencing used cDNA made by reverse transcription of extracted RNA. Assay used: immunoSEQ multiplex PCR; TCRdb lists only in-frame clones, some missing. The sample carries some 210,000 clones, about 53% recorded once. Whole-study results and caveats: Sequences from scalp samples also cover resident alphabeta T cells of normal skin.

Material: CD4+ T cells sorted from blood, obtained at week 0. This chain links TRBV27 with TRBJ2-7, with no clear D. The sequence derives from a human donor with alopecia areata. The DNA of the CDR3 is TGTGCCAGCAACGGTCAGTCCTACGAGCAGTACTTC. Protein sequence: CASNGQSYEQYF.